This T cell receptor (beta chain) is drawn from a study of T cells of healthy individuals. TCRdb fed the 5' RACE reads into MiXCR, producing one record per CDR3 protein. This sample has tens of thousands of distinct CDR3 sequences; approximately 15% occur once, and the top ten carry approximately 16%. The CDR3 is 13 amino acids. Trimming stripped 4 bases from V and 6 bases from J, with 12 bases between. This clonotype was recorded at least ten times. The receptor's source is a human donor in good health. The V and J genes are TRBV12-3 or TRBV12-4 and TRBJ1-1, with D perhaps matching TRBD1 (6 bases). CDR3 DNA sequence: TGTGCCAGCAGTTGGAGACAGGCTTCTGAAGCTTTCTTT. Amino acids: CASSWRQASEAFF.